The 2 T cell receptor beta chains presented below share a single source sample, sequenced in a study of cytomegalovirus exposure and HLA in healthy donors. PCR was performed using 60 Vbeta and 13 Jbeta primers. Generated by immunoSEQ multiplex PCR, the TCRdb table keeps only in-frame clones and is missing some. The sample records over 100,000 clones, around 10% being singletons. Sequencing input: PBMCs. The receptors here all came from a man between 40 and 49 years old in good health and CMV-seropositive.

The rearrangement joins TRBV28 to TRBJ2-7, with a possible D match to TRBD1 (5 bases). The CDR3 extends over 13 amino acids. Germline CDR1 and CDR2: MDHEN and SYDVKM. Trimming stripped 7 bases from V and 2 bases from J, with 12 bases between. This chain's CDR3 is CASKNVGPYEQYF. The CDR3 bases are TGTGCCAGCAAAAACGTGGGGCCCTACGAGCAGTACTTC.

The rearrangement links TRBV5-4 to TRBJ2-1; D is possibly TRBD2 (5 bases). The CDR3 sequence is 13 residues long. CDR1 and CDR2 from the germline V gene are SGHNT and YYREEE (reference sequence). V lost 4 bases to trimming and J lost 9 bases, with 14 bases between them. This CDR3 reads CASSAPGISEQFF. Written as DNA, the CDR3 is TGTGCCAGCAGCGCACCCGGGATTTCTGAGCAGTTCTTC.